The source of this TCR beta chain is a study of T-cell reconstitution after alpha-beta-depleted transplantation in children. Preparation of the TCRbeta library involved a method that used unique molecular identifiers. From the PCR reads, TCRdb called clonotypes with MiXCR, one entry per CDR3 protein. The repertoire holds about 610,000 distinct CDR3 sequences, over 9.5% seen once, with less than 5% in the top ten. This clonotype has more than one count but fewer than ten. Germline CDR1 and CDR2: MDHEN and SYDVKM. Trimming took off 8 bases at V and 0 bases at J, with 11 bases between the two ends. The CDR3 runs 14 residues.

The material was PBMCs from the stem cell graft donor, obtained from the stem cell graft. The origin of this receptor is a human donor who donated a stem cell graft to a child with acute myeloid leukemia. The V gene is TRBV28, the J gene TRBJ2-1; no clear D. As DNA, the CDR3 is TGTGCCAGCCTTCCTGCTAGCTCCTACAATGAGCAGTTCTTC. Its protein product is CASLPASSYNEQFF.